A single sample gave rise to the 21 T cell receptor beta chains below, sequenced in a study of shared clonotypes between healthy human individuals (dated by TCRdb to 2018 to 2020). CD8 naive samples consisted of CD45RO-negative cells that were positively selected for CCR7, yielding a CD45RA+CCR7+ population without TemRA cells. The library was made by the immunoSEQ multiplex PCR assay. TCRdb mirrors the immuneACCESS table, restricted to in-frame sequences. Some clones are absent from its copies; in checked studies, under half trace to an unresolved V gene, and the reason for the others is unknown. This sample lists about 680,000 clones; about 90% were detected once. The ten largest clones take up about a quarter of the sample. The sequencing input was naive CD8+ T cells sorted from blood. The cell subset or site label on this specimen signifies: CD45RA+CCR7+. These receptors were taken from a man aged 30-40 years in good health.

A note on this clone: At one end, the junction sequence differs from germline, possibly due to a read error. Other DNA variants within this sample encode the same CDR3. V usage is TRBV19 and J usage is TRBJ2-7, with D uncertain. Germline values: CDR1 LNHDA, CDR2 SQIVND (reference sequence). This CDR3 is built from 13 residues. This chain's CDR3 is CASSMTPPYEQYF. The CDR3 bases are TGTGCCAGTAGTATGACCCCCCCCTACGAGCAGTATTTC.

The V call is TRBV11-2, the J call TRBJ2-3; no reliable D call. Germline V lookup: CDR1 SGHAT, CDR2 FQNNGV. There are 15 residues in the CDR3. V lost 4 bases to trimming and J lost 0 bases, with 11 bases between them. CDR3 residues: CASSWLETSTDTQYF. The DNA of the CDR3 is TGTGCCAGCAGCTGGCTAGAGACTAGCACAGATACGCAGTATTTT.

This clone was observed a single time. This chain connects TRBV5-4 to TRBJ2-3; TRBD1 matches 7 bases. The germline V gene encodes CDR1 SGHNT and CDR2 YYREEE (reference sequence). The trim removed 0 bases at V and 2 bases at J, leaving 9 bases unmatched. The CDR3 has 17 residues. The DNA for the CDR3 is TGTGCCAGCAGCTTGGGGGAGACAGGGAAAATCACAGATACGCAGTATTTT. Residues: CASSLGETGKITDTQYF.

V and J are TRBV27 and TRBJ2-1, with D unresolved. The ends were cut back, 6 bases at V and 0 bases at J, with 9 bases in the middle. Germline loops: CDR1 MNHEY, CDR2 SMNVEV (reference sequence). The CDR3 consists of 14 residues. The CDR3 sequence: CASSTVSSYNEQFF. CDR3 nucleotides: TGTGCCAGCAGCACAGTATCCTCCTACAATGAGCAGTTCTTC.

The genes are TRBV6-1 and TRBJ1-2, with 9 bases matching TRBD1. This CDR3 spans 15 amino acids. Germline V CDR1 and CDR2: MNHNS, SASEGT. V gave up 4 bases and J gave up 8 bases; unmatched junction bases: 11. The CDR3 sequence is CASSAGQGRIWGYTF. In nucleotides, the CDR3 is TGTGCCAGCAGTGCGGGACAGGGACGGATTTGGGGCTACACCTTC.

The gene calls are TRBV10-1 and TRBJ2-7; TRBD2 matches at 7 bases. The CDR3 is 13 residues long. In germline, CDR1 is WNHNN, CDR2 SYGVQD (reference sequence). V lost 5 bases to trimming and J lost 3 bases; unmatched junction nucleotides: 4. Written as DNA, the CDR3 is TGCGCCAGCAGTAAGGGACTAAGCTACGAGCAGTACTTC. Translating gives CASSKGLSYEQYF.

This clone was counted only a few times. Given a much more abundant clone one base away, this may be a read error. Other DNA sequences in this sample translate to the same CDR3. The gene calls are TRBV28 and TRBJ1-2; D gene unclear. The CDR3 runs to 11 residues. V lost 3 bases to trimming and J lost 4 bases, with 3 bases between them. In germline, CDR1 is MDHEN, CDR2 SYDVKM. CDR3 in amino acids: CASSFVYGYTF. CDR3 nucleotide sequence: TGTGCCAGCAGTTTCGTCTATGGCTACACCTTC.

The chain couples TRBV7-2 to TRBJ1-5; D unresolved. The V end was cut by 4 bases, the J end by 1 base, with 11 bases between. This CDR3 has 15 residues. Germline lookup yields CDR1 SGHTA and CDR2 FQGNSA. CDR3 amino acids: CASSSEGESNQPQHF. In DNA form, the CDR3 reads TGTGCCAGCAGCTCAGAGGGTGAGAGCAATCAGCCCCAGCATTTT.

The gene calls are TRBV28 and TRBJ1-5, with 9 nucleotides matching TRBD1. In germline, CDR1 is MDHEN, CDR2 SYDVKM. Trimming cost V 2 bases and J 2 bases; bases outside gene matches: 19. CDR3 length: 21 amino acids. CDR3 sequence: CASSLARAGTGRWYGNQPQHF. The CDR3 DNA sequence: TGTGCCAGCAGTTTAGCGCGAGCAGGGACAGGGCGATGGTATGGCAATCAGCCCCAGCATTTT.

As concerns this clone: Other DNA sequences within the sample encode an identical CDR3. This rearrangement joins TRBV18 to TRBJ2-3; 11 nucleotides line up with TRBD1. After removal of 6 bases from V and 2 bases from J, the junction contained 1 base not matched to a gene. Germline V gives CDR1 KGHSH, CDR2 LQKENI. The CDR3 consists of 14 residues. The CDR3 nucleotides are TGTGCCAGCTCGGGACAGGGGGACACAGATACGCAGTATTTT. This codes for CASSGQGDTDTQYF. Full variable domain (rest looked up from reference TRBV18 and TRBJ2-3): NAGVMQNPRHLVRRRGQEARLRCSPMKGHSHVYWYRQLPEEGLKFMVYLQKENIIDESGMPKERFSAEFPKEGPSILRIQQVVRGDSAAYFCASSGQGDTDTQYFGPGTRLTVL.

The chain carries TRBV4-1 and TRBJ2-7; maybe TRBD1 (5 bases). The germline V and J ends were trimmed by 0 bases and 3 bases, with 12 bases remaining between them. The CDR3 has 15 amino acids. In germline, CDR1 is MGHRA, CDR2 YSYEKL. Here the CDR3 reads CASSQEKTANYEQYF. In DNA form, the CDR3 reads TGCGCCAGCAGCCAAGAGAAGACAGCGAACTACGAGCAGTACTTC.

The chain couples TRBV6-5 to TRBJ2-2, with 8 nucleotides matching TRBD1. CDR3 length: 14 residues. The V and J ends lost 6 bases and 7 bases, in that order; junction bases with no gene match: 7. CDR1 and CDR2 from the germline V gene are MNHEY and SVGAGI. This CDR3 is CASSSGGGGGELFF. The CDR3 DNA sequence: TGTGCCAGCAGCTCAGGGGGCGGAGGCGGGGAGCTGTTTTTT.

V is TRBV7-6 and J is TRBJ2-2; D is ambiguous. The CDR3 is 14 amino acids. Germline V lookup: CDR1 SGHVS, CDR2 FNYEAQ. V was pared by 1 base and J by 3 bases, with 6 bases between. The CDR3, as DNA: TGTGCCAGCAGCTTAGGACCATACACCGGGGAGCTGTTTTTT. Protein product: CASSLGPYTGELFF.

CDR3 protein: CASSLADRGTTYEQYF. The CDR3, as DNA: TGTGCCAGCAGCTTAGCTGACAGGGGGACCACCTACGAGCAGTACTTC. The chain couples TRBV7-9 to TRBJ2-7; 9 bases fit TRBD1. Per the germline V gene, CDR1 is SEHNR and CDR2 is FQNEAQ (reference sequence). This CDR3 is 16 amino acids long. With V trimmed by 0 bases and J by 2 bases, 5 bases remained unmatched.

The chain uses TRBV15 and TRBJ2-7; D ambiguous. CDR3 length: 17 residues. Trimming removed 2 bases at V and 3 bases at J, with 20 bases between. Germline V lookup: CDR1 LNHNV, CDR2 YYDKDF (reference sequence). The CDR3 region is CATSRSIDLGFNYEQYF. The CDR3 region has the DNA TGTGCCACCAGCAGATCTATAGATCTGGGTTTTAACTACGAGCAGTACTTC.

The chain recombines TRBV28 with TRBJ1-5; a weak D match, TRBD1 (6 bases). CDR1 MDHEN and CDR2 SYDVKM come from the germline V gene. V was shortened by 5 bases and J by 2 bases, with 13 bases between the two germline ends. CDR3 size: 15 residues. The CDR3 loop is CASSPGTSGNQPQHF. The CDR3 region has the DNA TGTGCCAGCAGTCCAGGGACATCGGGCAATCAGCCCCAGCATTTT.

J is TRBJ1-5 and V is TRBV19; D gene uncertain. This CDR3 is built from 16 residues. Germline V gene sequence: CDR1 LNHDA, CDR2 SQIVND (reference sequence). V gave up 3 bases and J gave up 5 bases, with 17 bases separating them. The DNA of the CDR3 is TGTGCCAGTAGTATTGGGAGTATCGGGAGCTATCAGCCCCAGCATTTT. Its protein product is CASSIGSIGSYQPQHF.

The V gene is TRBV6-5, the J gene TRBJ1-4, with 9 bases matching TRBD1. The CDR3 totals 15 residues. The germline gives CDR1 MNHEY, CDR2 SVGAGI. V shed 4 bases, J shed 4 bases, and the junction held 4 bases outside the gene matches. As DNA, the CDR3 is TGTGCCAGCAGTTGGGGGACAGGGTTTAATGAAAAACTGTTTTTT. Translating gives CASSWGTGFNEKLFF.

The CDR3 region is CASSRREVYNEQFF. CDR3 DNA: TGTGCCAGCAGTCGCAGGGAGGTTTACAATGAGCAGTTCTTC. The rearrangement links TRBV27 to TRBJ2-1, with D perhaps matching TRBD2 (6 bases). The CDR3 extends over 14 amino acids. V lost 5 bases, J lost 4 bases, and 12 bases lay in between. Germline V CDR1 and CDR2: MNHEY, SMNVEV (reference sequence).

The CDR3 spells CASSLKGQGMNEQFF. The CDR3 nucleotides read TGTGCCAGCAGCTTAAAAGGACAGGGGATGAATGAGCAGTTCTTC. V is TRBV5-4 and J is TRBJ2-1, with 9 bases fitting TRBD1. V dropped 2 bases and J dropped 7; count of bases not matched to a gene: 7. The CDR3 has 15 residues. Germline CDR1 reads SGHNT; CDR2 reads YYREEE (reference sequence).

The chain uses TRBV27 and TRBJ2-6; D gene unclear. The CDR3 consists of 14 residues. Trimming cost V 2 bases and J 0 bases, with 2 bases left between them. Germline CDR1 MNHEY, CDR2 SMNVEV (reference sequence). This chain's CDR3 is CASSLNSGANVLTF. In nucleotides, the CDR3 is TGTGCCAGCAGTTTAAACTCTGGGGCCAACGTCCTGACTTTC.